Each of the 2 T cell receptor beta chains below was sequenced from the same sample in a study of read filtering for tumor transcriptome and immune sequencing. Molecular barcoded adaptors covering alpha/delta and beta/gamma chains were used on 400 ng RNA. One entry per CDR3 protein results from TCRdb running MiXCR on the reads. Of fewer than 30,000 distinct CDR3 sequences in the sample, less than 25% are singletons; the top ten hold about 17%. The sequenced sample consisted of a population of CD138-negative cells sorted from bone marrow. These receptors originate from a donor over 35 with multiple myeloma.

This clonotype was picked up many times. The chain recombines TRBV7-2 with TRBJ2-7; D gene uncertain. From germline, CDR1 is SGHTA and CDR2 FQGNSA. Trimming took 4 bases from V and 1 from J, leaving 5 bases between them. The CDR3 consists of 12 residues. The CDR3 sequence: CASSSLSYEQYF. The CDR3 DNA reads as TGTGCCAGCAGCTCTCTTTCCTACGAGCAGTACTTC.

The chain uses TRBV13 and TRBJ2-3; D might be TRBD2 (5 bases). The V end lost 5 bases, the J end lost 0 bases, and 18 bases lay between the germline ends. Per germline, CDR1 PRHDT and CDR2 FYEKMQ (reference sequence). The CDR3 runs 17 residues. Here the CDR3 reads CASSLQRTTLSTDTQYF. CDR3 bases: TGTGCCAGCAGCCTACAGCGGACGACCCTAAGCACAGATACGCAGTATTTT.